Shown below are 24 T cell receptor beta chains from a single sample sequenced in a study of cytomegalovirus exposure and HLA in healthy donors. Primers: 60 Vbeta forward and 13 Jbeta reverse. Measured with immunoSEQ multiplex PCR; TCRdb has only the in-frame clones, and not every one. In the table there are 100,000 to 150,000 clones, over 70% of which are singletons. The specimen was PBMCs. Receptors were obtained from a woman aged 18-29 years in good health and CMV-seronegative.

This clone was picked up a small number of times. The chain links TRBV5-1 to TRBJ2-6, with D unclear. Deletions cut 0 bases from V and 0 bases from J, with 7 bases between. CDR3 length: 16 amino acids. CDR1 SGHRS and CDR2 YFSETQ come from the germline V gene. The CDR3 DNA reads TGCGCCAGCAGCTTGGTCCCAGGCTCTGGGGCCAACGTCCTGACTTTC. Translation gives CASSLVPGSGANVLTF.

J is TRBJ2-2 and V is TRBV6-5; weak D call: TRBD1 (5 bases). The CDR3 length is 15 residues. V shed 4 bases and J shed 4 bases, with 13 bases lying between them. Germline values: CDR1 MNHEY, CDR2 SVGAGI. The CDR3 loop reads CASSSSTEGTGELFF. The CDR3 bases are TGTGCCAGCAGTTCCTCGACAGAAGGCACCGGGGAGCTGTTTTTT.

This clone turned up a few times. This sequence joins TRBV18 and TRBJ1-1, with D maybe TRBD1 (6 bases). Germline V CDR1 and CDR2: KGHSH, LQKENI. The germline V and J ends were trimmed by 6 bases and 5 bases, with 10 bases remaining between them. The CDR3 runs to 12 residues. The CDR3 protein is CASSSQGTEAFF. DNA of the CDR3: TGTGCCAGCTCTTCCCAGGGGACTGAAGCTTTCTTT.

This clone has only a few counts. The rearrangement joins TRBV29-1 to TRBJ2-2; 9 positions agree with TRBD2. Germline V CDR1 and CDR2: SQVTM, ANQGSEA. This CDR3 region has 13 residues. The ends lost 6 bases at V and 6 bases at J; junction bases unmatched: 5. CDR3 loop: CSVQPSGAGELFF. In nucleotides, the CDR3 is TGCAGCGTCCAGCCTAGCGGGGCCGGGGAGCTGTTTTTT.

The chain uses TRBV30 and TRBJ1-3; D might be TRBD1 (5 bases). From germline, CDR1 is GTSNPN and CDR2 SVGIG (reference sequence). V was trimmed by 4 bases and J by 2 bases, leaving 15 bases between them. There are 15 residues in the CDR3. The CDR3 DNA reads TGTGCCTGGACTATCAGGGTATCTGCTGGAAACACCATATATTTT. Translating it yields CAWTIRVSAGNTIYF.

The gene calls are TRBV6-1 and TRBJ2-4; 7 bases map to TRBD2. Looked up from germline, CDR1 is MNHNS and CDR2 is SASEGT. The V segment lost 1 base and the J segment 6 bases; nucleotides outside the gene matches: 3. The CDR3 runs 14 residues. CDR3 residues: CASSEGEGRNIQYF. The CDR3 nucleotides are TGTGCCAGCAGTGAAGGGGAGGGCCGAAACATTCAGTACTTC.

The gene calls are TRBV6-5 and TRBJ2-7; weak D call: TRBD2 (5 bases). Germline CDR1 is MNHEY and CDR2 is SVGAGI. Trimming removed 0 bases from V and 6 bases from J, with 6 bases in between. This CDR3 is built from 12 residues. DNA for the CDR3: TGTGCCAGCAGTTACTCTCGGGGCGAGCAGTACTTC. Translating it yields CASSYSRGEQYF.

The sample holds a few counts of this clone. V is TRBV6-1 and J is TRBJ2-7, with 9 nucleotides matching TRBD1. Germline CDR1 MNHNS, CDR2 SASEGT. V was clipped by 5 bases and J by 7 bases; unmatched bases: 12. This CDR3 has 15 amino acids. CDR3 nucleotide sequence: TGTGCCAGCAGTAGGAGACAGGGGGACTCCAATGAGCAGTACTTC. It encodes CASSRRQGDSNEQYF.

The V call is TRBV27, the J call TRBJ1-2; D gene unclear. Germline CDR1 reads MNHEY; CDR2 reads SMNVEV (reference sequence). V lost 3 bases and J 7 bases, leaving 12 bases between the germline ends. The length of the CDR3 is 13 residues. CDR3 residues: CASSFIGGFGYTF. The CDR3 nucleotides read TGTGCCAGCAGTTTTATCGGAGGGTTTGGCTACACCTTC.

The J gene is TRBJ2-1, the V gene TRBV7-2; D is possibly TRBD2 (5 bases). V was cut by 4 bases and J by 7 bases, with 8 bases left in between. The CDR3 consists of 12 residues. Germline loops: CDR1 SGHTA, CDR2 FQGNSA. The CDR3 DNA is TGTGCCAGCAGCTCGTCGGGGAATGAGCAGTTCTTC. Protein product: CASSSSGNEQFF.

The CDR3 DNA is TGTGCCAGCAGCTTCCGGGAGACCCCGGACACCATATATTTT. This gives the protein CASSFRETPDTIYF. The rearrangement links TRBV5-6 to TRBJ1-3; D gene unclear. CDR1 and CDR2 from the germline V gene are SGHDT and YYEEEE. This CDR3 has 14 amino acids. The V end lost 2 bases, the J end lost 8 bases, and 14 bases lay between the germline ends. Variable domain in full (rest from reference TRBV5-6 and TRBJ1-3): DAGVTQSPTHLIKTRGQQVTLRCSPKSGHDTVSWYQQALGQGPQFIFQYYEEEERQRGNFPDRFSGHQFPNYSSELNVNALLLGDSALYLCASSFRETPDTIYFGEGSWLTVV.

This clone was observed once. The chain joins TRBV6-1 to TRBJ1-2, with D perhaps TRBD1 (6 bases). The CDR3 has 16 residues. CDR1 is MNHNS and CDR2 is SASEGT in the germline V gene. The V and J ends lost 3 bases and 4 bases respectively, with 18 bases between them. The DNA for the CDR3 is TGTGCCAGCAGTGATACCGAGACAGGCAATGCCTATGGCTACACCTTC. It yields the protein CASSDTETGNAYGYTF.

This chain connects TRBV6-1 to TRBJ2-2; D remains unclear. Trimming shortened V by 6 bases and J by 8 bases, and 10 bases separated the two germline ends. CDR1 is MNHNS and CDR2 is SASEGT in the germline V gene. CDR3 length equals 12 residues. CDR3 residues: CASSAWAGELFF. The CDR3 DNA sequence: TGTGCCAGCAGCGCCTGGGCAGGGGAGCTGTTTTTT.

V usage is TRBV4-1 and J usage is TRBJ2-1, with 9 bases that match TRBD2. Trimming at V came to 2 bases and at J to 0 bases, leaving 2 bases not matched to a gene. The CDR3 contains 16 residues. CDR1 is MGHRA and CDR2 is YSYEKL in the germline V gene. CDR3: CASSQLSGSSYNEQFF. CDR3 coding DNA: TGCGCCAGCAGCCAACTTAGCGGGAGCTCCTACAATGAGCAGTTCTTC.

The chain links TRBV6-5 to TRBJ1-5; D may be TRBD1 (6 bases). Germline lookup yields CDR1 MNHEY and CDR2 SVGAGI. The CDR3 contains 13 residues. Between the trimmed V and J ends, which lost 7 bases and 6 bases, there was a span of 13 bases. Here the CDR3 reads CASIGGASQPQHF. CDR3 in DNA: TGTGCCAGCATTGGGGGGGCTAGTCAGCCCCAGCATTTT.

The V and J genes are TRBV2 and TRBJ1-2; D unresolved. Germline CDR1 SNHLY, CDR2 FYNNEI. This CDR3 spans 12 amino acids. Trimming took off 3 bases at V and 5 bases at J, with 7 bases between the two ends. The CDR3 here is CASSDGGYGYTF. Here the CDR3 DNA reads TGTGCCAGCAGTGATGGCGGATATGGCTACACCTTC.

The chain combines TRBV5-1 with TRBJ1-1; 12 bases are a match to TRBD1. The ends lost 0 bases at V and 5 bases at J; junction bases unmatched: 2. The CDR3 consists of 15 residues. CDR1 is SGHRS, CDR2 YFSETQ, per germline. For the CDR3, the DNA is TGCGCCAGCAGCTTGGGGGGACAGGGGGCTACTGAAGCTTTCTTT. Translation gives CASSLGGQGATEAFF.

In nucleotides, the CDR3 is TGTGCCAGCAGACCCTCGGGGCAAGAGACCCAGTACTTC. This translates into CASRPSGQETQYF. The genes are TRBV7-9 and TRBJ2-5; TRBD2 is a possible D gene (5 bases). The V gene's germline CDR1 is SEHNR and CDR2 FQNEAQ (reference sequence). V lost 6 bases and J lost 2, with 10 bases in between. The CDR3 contains 13 residues. Supplemented by reference TRBV7-9 and TRBJ2-5, the full variable domain reads DTGVSQNPRHKITKRGQNVTFRCDPISEHNRLYWYRQTLGQGPEFLTYFQNEAQLEKSRLLSDRFSAERPKGSFSTLEIQRTEQGDSAMYLCASRPSGQETQYFGPGTRLLVL.

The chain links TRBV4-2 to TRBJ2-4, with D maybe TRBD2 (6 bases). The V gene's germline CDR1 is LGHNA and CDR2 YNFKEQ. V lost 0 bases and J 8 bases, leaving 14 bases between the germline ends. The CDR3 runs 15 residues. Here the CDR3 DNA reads TGTGCCAGCAGCCAAGATACTCTAGCGAGCGACATTCAGTACTTC. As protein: CASSQDTLASDIQYF.

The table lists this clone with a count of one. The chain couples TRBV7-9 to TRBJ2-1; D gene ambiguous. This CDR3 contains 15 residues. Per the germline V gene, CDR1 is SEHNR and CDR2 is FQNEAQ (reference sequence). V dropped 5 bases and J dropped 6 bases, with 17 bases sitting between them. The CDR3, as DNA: TGTGCCAGCAGCGTATTGCGGTCCGGAGCCAATGAGCAGTTCTTC. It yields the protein CASSVLRSGANEQFF.

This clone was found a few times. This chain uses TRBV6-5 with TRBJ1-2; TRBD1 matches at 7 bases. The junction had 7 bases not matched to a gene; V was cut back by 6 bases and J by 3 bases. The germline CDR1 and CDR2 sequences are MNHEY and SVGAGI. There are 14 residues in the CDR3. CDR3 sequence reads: CASRPGQMDYGYTF. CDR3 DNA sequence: TGTGCCAGCAGACCGGGACAGATGGACTATGGCTACACCTTC.

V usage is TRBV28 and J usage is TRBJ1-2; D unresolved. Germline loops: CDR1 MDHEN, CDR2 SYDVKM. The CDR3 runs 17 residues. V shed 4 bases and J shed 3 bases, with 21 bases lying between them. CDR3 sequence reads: CASSSSVPIRSDYGYTF. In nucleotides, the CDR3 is TGTGCCAGCAGTTCGTCAGTCCCAATAAGAAGTGACTATGGCTACACCTTC.

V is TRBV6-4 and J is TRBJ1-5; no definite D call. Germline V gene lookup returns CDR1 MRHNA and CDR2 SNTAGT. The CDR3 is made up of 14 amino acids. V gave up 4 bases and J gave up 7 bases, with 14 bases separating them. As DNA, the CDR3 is TGTGCCAGCAGTGGCGGGGAGGGTGGACAGCCCCAGCATTTT. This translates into CASSGGEGGQPQHF.

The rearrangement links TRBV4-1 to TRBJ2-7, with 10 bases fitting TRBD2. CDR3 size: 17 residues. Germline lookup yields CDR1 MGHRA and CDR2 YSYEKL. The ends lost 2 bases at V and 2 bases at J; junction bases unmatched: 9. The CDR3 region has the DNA TGCGCCAGCAGCCAAACTAGCGGGACCACCGGGCCCTACGAGCAGTACTTC. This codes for CASSQTSGTTGPYEQYF.